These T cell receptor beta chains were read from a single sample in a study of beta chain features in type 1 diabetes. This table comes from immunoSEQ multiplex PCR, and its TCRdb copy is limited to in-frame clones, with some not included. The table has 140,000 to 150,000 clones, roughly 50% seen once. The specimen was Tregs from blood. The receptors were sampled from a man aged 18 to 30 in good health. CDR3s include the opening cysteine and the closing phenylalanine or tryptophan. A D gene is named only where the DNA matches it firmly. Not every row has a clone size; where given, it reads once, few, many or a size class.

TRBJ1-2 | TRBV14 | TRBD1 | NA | TGTGCCAGCAGCTGGGACAGGGCATATGGCTACACCTTC | CASSWDRAYGYTF
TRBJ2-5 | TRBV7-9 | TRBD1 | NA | TGTGCCAGCAGCTCAGGGACAGCCCTTGGGGGTGCTCAGTACTTC | CASSSGTALGGAQYF
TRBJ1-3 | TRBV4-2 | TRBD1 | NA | TGTGCCAGCAGCCTAGGACAGGGCGTTACCTCTGGAAACACCATATATTTT | CASSLGQGVTSGNTIYF
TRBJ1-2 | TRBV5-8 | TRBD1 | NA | TGTGCCAGCAGCGTGACGAGCCAGGGGGCGTATGGCTACACCTTC | CASSVTSQGAYGYTF
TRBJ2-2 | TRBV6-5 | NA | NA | TGTGCCAGCAGAAAGCGGATGAACACCGGGGAGCTGTTTTTT | CASRKRMNTGELFF
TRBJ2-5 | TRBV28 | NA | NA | TGTGCCAGCAGTGTCCGAGCCCAAGAGACCCAGTACTTC | CASSVRAQETQYF
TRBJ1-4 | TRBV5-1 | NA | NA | TGCGCCAGCAGCTTTGGGCGGACAACAACTAATGAAAAACTGTTTTTT | CASSFGRTTTNEKLFF
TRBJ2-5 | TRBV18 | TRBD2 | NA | TGTGCCAGCTCATCCTCCTTACTAGCGGGTGGTGACGGGACCCAGTACTTC | CASSSSLLAGGDGTQYF
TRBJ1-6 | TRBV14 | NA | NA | TGTGCCAGCAGCCAGCTCACAGCACTGCAATCACCCCTCCACTTT | CASSQLTALQSPLHF
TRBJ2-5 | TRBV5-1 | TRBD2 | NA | TGCGCCAGCAGCATTGTAAGGGTGGACCAGCGGGAGAAGACCCAGTACTTC | CASSIVRVDQREKTQYF
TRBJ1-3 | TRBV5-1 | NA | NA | TGCGCCAGCAGCTTGGCACAGGGAAACACCATATATTTT | CASSLAQGNTIYF
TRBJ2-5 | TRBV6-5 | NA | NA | TGTGCCAGCAGTTACTTTACCGGGGGTGGCCCGGAGACCCAGTACTTC | CASSYFTGGGPETQYF
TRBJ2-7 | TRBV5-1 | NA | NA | TGCGCCAGCAGCTACGGCAGGTCCCTCTACGAGCAGTACTTC | CASSYGRSLYEQYF
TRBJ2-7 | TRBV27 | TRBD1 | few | TGTGCCAGCAGTTTCGGAGACAGGGGCACACCCTACGAGCAGTACTTC | CASSFGDRGTPYEQYF
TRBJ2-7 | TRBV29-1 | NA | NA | TGCAGCGTTGATGGGGGCCCCTACGAGCAGTACTTC | CSVDGGPYEQYF
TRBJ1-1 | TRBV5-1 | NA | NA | TGCGCCAGCAGCTTGGGTACAGGTCGGGACACTGAAGCTTTCTTT | CASSLGTGRDTEAFF
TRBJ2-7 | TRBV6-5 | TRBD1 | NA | TGTGCCAGCAGACGGACAGGGGCGAAGCAGTACTTC | CASRRTGAKQYF
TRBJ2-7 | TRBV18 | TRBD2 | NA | TGTGCCAGCTCACCCACTAGCGTGGAAGGGGAGCAGTACTTC | CASSPTSVEGEQYF
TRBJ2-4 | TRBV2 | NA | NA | TGTGCCAGCAGTGAAGCAGGCCTAGCGTCCAAAAACATTCAGTACTTC | CASSEAGLASKNIQYF
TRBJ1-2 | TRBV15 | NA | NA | TGTGCCACCAGCAGAGGAGGAGCAGGACTCTATGGCTACACCTTC | CATSRGGAGLYGYTF
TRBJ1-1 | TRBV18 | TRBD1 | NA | TGTGCCAGCTCATCGGACAGGGGAGCTTTCTTT | CASSSDRGAFF
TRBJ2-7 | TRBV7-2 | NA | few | TGTGCCAGCAGCGTGGAGGTTTCCTACGAGCAGTACTTC | CASSVEVSYEQYF
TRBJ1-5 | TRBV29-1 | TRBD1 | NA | TGCAGCGTTGTGGGGGGGACAGGGAGCAATCAGCCCCAGCATTTT | CSVVGGTGSNQPQHF
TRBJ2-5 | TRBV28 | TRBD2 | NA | TGTGCCAGCAGGGGGGACTCATTTGGGTTTTTCGGGGGGATTGGTGAGACCCAGTACTTC | CASRGDSFGFFGGIGETQYF
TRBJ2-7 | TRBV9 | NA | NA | TGTGCCAGCAGCGTAGCGGGGTGGAGCGAGCAGTACTTC | CASSVAGWSEQYF
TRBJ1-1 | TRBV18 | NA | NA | TGTGCCAGCTCACCCTTTGTGACTGAAAGCACTGAAGCTTTCTTT | CASSPFVTESTEAFF
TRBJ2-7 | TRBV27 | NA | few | TGTGCCAGCAGTTTACTCTACGGGGACTACGAGCAGTACTTC | CASSLLYGDYEQYF